A selection of T cell receptor beta chains follows, all from one sample in a study of blood T cell repertoires in COVID-19. TCRdb keeps only in-frame clones here, not all; method: immunoSEQ multiplex PCR. Of 130,000 or so clones listed, roughly 84% are singletons. Sequencing input: peripheral blood. The receptors come from a man aged 25-40 years with COVID-19, enrolled during active disease. The CDR3 runs from the conserved cysteine through the conserved F or W. D genes are given only for firm matches. Expanded clones get a size class; other rows say once, few or many, or leave the size out.

j_call,d_call,v_call,clone_size,cdr3_nt,cdr3_aa
TRBJ2-7,TRBD1,TRBV27,-,TGTGCCAGCACCCGACAGGGGGCCTACGAGCAGTACTTC,CASTRQGAYEQYF
TRBJ2-1,TRBD2,TRBV27,once,TGTGCCAGCAGTTTGACTAGCGGCGGTGACAATGAGCAGTTCTTC,CASSLTSGGDNEQFF
TRBJ1-2,TRBD1,TRBV7-3,-,TGTGCCAGCAGCCCCCGGGACAGGGGGCCAGGTGGCTACACCTTC,CASSPRDRGPGGYTF
TRBJ2-3,TRBD2,TRBV7-6,-,TGTGCCAGCAGCTTAGGACTAGCGGGAATCACAGATACGCAGTATTTT,CASSLGLAGITDTQYF
TRBJ2-1,-,TRBV9,-,TGTGCCAGCAGCGGCCCAGAAGCGGTCTCCTACAATGAGCAGTTCTTC,CASSGPEAVSYNEQFF
TRBJ2-1,-,TRBV2,-,TGTGCCAGCCCCTATGAGGAGCGGGCTTACAATGAGCAGTTCTTC,CASPYEERAYNEQFF
TRBJ2-2,TRBD2,TRBV5-1,-,TGCGCCAGCAGCATTAGGGGCGGGAGCGGAGCCGGGGAGCTGTTTTTT,CASSIRGGSGAGELFF
TRBJ1-1,-,TRBV5-4,-,TGTGCCAGCAGCTTACATCAGGGGAGACCCAGAACTGAAGCTTTCTTT,CASSLHQGRPRTEAFF
TRBJ1-1,TRBD1,TRBV5-4,-,TGTGCCAGCAGCTTGGAAAGGGGGCCCGACACTGAAGCTTTCTTT,CASSLERGPDTEAFF
TRBJ2-5,-,TRBV21-1,once,TGTGCCAGCAGCAAAGGTCGCTTCTTTATTTATGGGACAGGGGGCTGCGAAGAGACCCAGTACTTC,CASSKGRFFIYGTGGCEETQYF
TRBJ1-5,-,TRBV7-3,few,TGTGCCAGCAGCCTGGGGGCGCATCAGCCCCAGCATTTT,CASSLGAHQPQHF
TRBJ2-5,-,TRBV18,-,TGTGCCAGCTCACCATCCCCTAGCGCGGAGACCCAGTACTTC,CASSPSPSAETQYF
TRBJ2-7,TRBD2,TRBV7-9,once,TGTGCCAGCAGCTTAGTGACTAGCGGGAGGATCGAGCAGTACTTC,CASSLVTSGRIEQYF
TRBJ2-7,TRBD1,TRBV11-2,once,TGTGCCAGCAGCTTGGGGACAGGGCATAACTCCTACGAGCAGTACTTC,CASSLGTGHNSYEQYF
TRBJ1-1,TRBD1,TRBV5-5,-,TGTGCCAGCAGCTTGCAGGGGGCTCGCGCTGAAGCTTTCTTT,CASSLQGARAEAFF
TRBJ2-2,-,TRBV6-4,-,TGTGCCAGCAGTGAGTTAGCGGACACCGGGGAGCTGTTTTTT,CASSELADTGELFF
TRBJ1-1,-,TRBV5-6,many,TGTGCCAGCAGCTTGGGCGACACTGAAGCTTTCTTT,CASSLGDTEAFF
TRBJ1-4,-,TRBV6-5,-,TGTGCCAGCAGCCGTGGACAGAATTTAGAAAAACTGTTTTTT,CASSRGQNLEKLFF
TRBJ2-7,-,TRBV5-1,-,TGCGCCAGCAGCGCTTCAGGCTACGAGCAGTACTTC,CASSASGYEQYF
TRBJ2-7,TRBD2,TRBV18,-,TGTGCCAGCTCACCACTTAGCGGGAGCTCCGAGCAGTACTTC,CASSPLSGSSEQYF
TRBJ2-7,-,TRBV12-5,-,TGTGCTAGTGGTTTGGGACAGCCTCCCTACGAGCAGTACTTC,CASGLGQPPYEQYF
TRBJ2-7,-,TRBV4-3,few,TGCGCCAGCAGCCAAGGGGTTGGAGGTTTGTACTTC,CASSQGVGGLYF
TRBJ2-2,-,TRBV27,-,TGTGCCAGCAGTCCACAGGGCCCCAAAACACCCGGGGAGCTGTTTTTT,CASSPQGPKTPGELFF
TRBJ2-2,TRBD2,TRBV28,few,TGTGCCAGCACCGGGGGTGCCCCCTCATTAGCGGGACACACCGGGGAGCTGTTTTTT,CASTGGAPSLAGHTGELFF
TRBJ1-6,-,TRBV7-2,-,TGTGCCAGCAGCTTAGTCAGTTATTCACCCCTCCACTTT,CASSLVSYSPLHF
TRBJ2-1,TRBD2,TRBV2,many,TGTGCCAGCAGTGAGGGTACTAGCGGGACCAATGAGCAGTTCTTC,CASSEGTSGTNEQFF
TRBJ2-6,-,TRBV21-1,-,-,CASSKVGLGSGSSGANVLTF
TRBJ2-7,-,TRBV10-2,-,TGCGCCAGCAGTGAGGGTCCGGGGAATCGCTACGAGCAGTACTTC,CASSEGPGNRYEQYF
TRBJ2-3,-,TRBV10-2,-,TGCGCCACCATTCCGGGCGGGTCGTCCACAGATACGCAGTATTTT,CATIPGGSSTDTQYF
TRBJ1-2,-,TRBV12-3/TRBV12-4,-,TGTGCCAGCAGTTTAGGTCTCTATGGCTACACCTTC,CASSLGLYGYTF
TRBJ2-5,TRBD2,TRBV11-2,-,TGTGCCAGCAGCTCCTCGGTCGGTCGAGCGGGGGAGACCCAGTACTTC,CASSSSVGRAGETQYF
TRBJ1-1,TRBD1,TRBV19,once,TGTGCCAGTAGTATCAGGGGGAACGCGGTTCGGGCTGAAGCTTTCTTT,CASSIRGNAVRAEAFF
TRBJ2-4,TRBD1,TRBV27,-,TGTGCCAGCAGTCCCCGACAGGGGGCGCTAACCAAAAACATTCAGTACTTC,CASSPRQGALTKNIQYF
TRBJ2-3,-,TRBV30,-,TGTGCCTGGAGTGTACGGGGTAGCAGATACACAGATACGCAGTATTTT,CAWSVRGSRYTDTQYF
TRBJ2-7,TRBD1,TRBV5-5,-,TGTGCCAGCAGCCCGGGACAGGGATCTTCCTACGAGCAGTACTTC,CASSPGQGSSYEQYF
TRBJ1-6,-,TRBV7-2,few,TGTGCCAGCAGCTTTCAGGGGAGTAATTCACCCCTCCACTTT,CASSFQGSNSPLHF
TRBJ1-4,-,TRBV24-1,once,TGTGCCACCAGTGACCCACTGGAGGGCGAAAAACTGTTTTTT,CATSDPLEGEKLFF
TRBJ2-2,-,TRBV28,-,TGTGCCAGCACCCCCCCGTCGGGGGTCAACACCGGGGAGCTGTTTTTT,CASTPPSGVNTGELFF
TRBJ1-2,TRBD1,TRBV5-1,-,TGCGCCAGCAGCGGGGGGGACAGGGCTGGCTACACCTTC,CASSGGDRAGYTF
TRBJ2-2,TRBD2,TRBV27,-,TGTGCCAGCAGTTTATTAACTAGCGGGAGGACGAACACCGGGGAGCTGTTTTTT,CASSLLTSGRTNTGELFF
TRBJ1-4,-,TRBV3-1/TRBV3-2,-,TGTGCCAGCAGCCAATTAGGGAGGAGAAGTGAAAAACTGTTTTTT,CASSQLGRRSEKLFF
TRBJ1-5,-,TRBV4-1,-,TGCGCCAGCAGCCAAGAAGAACGGAGTCAGCCCCAGCATTTT,CASSQEERSQPQHF
TRBJ1-1,TRBD1,TRBV4-2,-,TGTGCCAGCAGCCAAGCCCCGGGACAGAAGACCGAAGCTTTCTTT,CASSQAPGQKTEAFF
TRBJ2-3,TRBD2,TRBV4-1,-,TGCGCCAGCAGCAATCTAGCGGGGGAAGATACGCAGTATTTT,CASSNLAGEDTQYF
TRBJ2-5,-,TRBV28,-,TGTGCCAGCAGTTCCCGAAGGGGGATTCAAGAGACCCAGTACTTC,CASSSRRGIQETQYF
TRBJ2-3,TRBD2,TRBV5-4,-,TGTGCCAGCAGCTTAACTAGCGGGAGCGATACGCAGTATTTT,CASSLTSGSDTQYF
TRBJ1-4,-,TRBV30,-,TGTGCCTGGAGGAAGCGGGACCCCATAAGGGCGGATGAAAAACTGTTTTTT,CAWRKRDPIRADEKLFF
TRBJ1-1,-,TRBV7-2,-,TGTGCCAGCAGCTTACCGGCGGGGTTGAACACTGAAGCTTTCTTT,CASSLPAGLNTEAFF
TRBJ2-7,TRBD2,TRBV9,-,TGTGCCAGCAGCGTTGGGGCAGCGGGAGGGGTCTGGCAGTACTTC,CASSVGAAGGVWQYF
TRBJ1-3,-,TRBV6-2/TRBV6-3,few,TGTGCCAGCAGTTACTCCCCGGAGGTCCGTGCCATATATTTT,CASSYSPEVRAIYF
TRBJ2-7,TRBD1,TRBV3-1/TRBV3-2,-,TGTGCCAGCAGCCTCGACAGGGGGCTAAGTGAGCAGTACTTC,CASSLDRGLSEQYF
TRBJ1-2,-,TRBV29-1,-,TGCAGCGTTGAATGGTTCCAGGGGCATGGCTACACCTTC,CSVEWFQGHGYTF
TRBJ2-5,-,TRBV7-9,-,TGTGCCAGCAGCTTTAGTGACACAGCCCAGACCCAGTACTTC,CASSFSDTAQTQYF